One sample yielded the 16 T cell receptor beta chains listed below, sequenced in a study of regulatory T cells in long-lasting Graves disease. Described time point: newly diagnosed GD, antithyroid drugs for less than 3 months. Generation of the TCR library employed RNA extracted from PBMCs. Arm-PCR of CDR3 regions with iRepertoire HTBI primers generated TCR beta libraries. TCRdb re-called the multiplex PCR reads with MiXCR, one entry per CDR3 protein. The sample shows approximately 270,000 distinct CDR3 sequences, 15% to 20% of them seen only once. A further study also used this sample, focusing on T cells in Graves' hyperthyroidism and ophthalmopathy.

The sample here was peripheral blood mononuclear cells (PBMCs), taken at new diagnosis, from a patient treated with antithyroid drugs. Receptors originate from a woman in her 30s with Graves disease.

The chain carries TRBV7-2 and TRBJ2-1; 7 bases are a match to TRBD2. The junction had 2 bases not matched to a gene; V was cut back by 3 bases and J by 0 bases. The CDR3 extends over 15 amino acids. The germline V gene encodes CDR1 SGHTA and CDR2 FQGNSA. The CDR3 is CASSFGRTSYNEQFF. CDR3 sequence (DNA): TGTGCCAGCAGCTTCGGGAGGACCTCCTACAATGAGCAGTTCTTC.

This clonotype has ten or more counts. The rearrangement links TRBV20-1 to TRBJ1-1; 9 bases are shared with TRBD1. Trimming took 5 bases from V and 6 from J; bases not matched to a gene: 4. The CDR3 contains 12 residues. Germline CDR1 DFQATT, CDR2 SNEGSKA (reference sequence). The chain's CDR3 is CSAWTGDSEAFF. CDR3 bases: TGCAGTGCTTGGACAGGGGATTCTGAAGCTTTCTTT.

The J gene is TRBJ1-3, the V gene TRBV6-2 or TRBV6-3, with TRBD1 as a possible D gene (6 bases). The CDR3 is 15 residues long. Trimming pared 6 bases from V and 0 bases from J, leaving 12 bases between. Per the germline V gene, CDR1 is MNHEY and CDR2 is SVGEGT. CDR3 amino acids: CASRPGQISGNTIYF. Written as DNA, the CDR3 is TGTGCCAGCAGACCCGGACAGATCTCTGGAAACACCATATATTTT.

A note on this clonotype: A single base is all that separates this from a far larger clone, so a read error is likely. The V and J genes are TRBV28 and TRBJ1-4; no reliable D call. Germline V gene lookup returns CDR1 MDHEN and CDR2 SYDVKM. The CDR3 is made up of 15 amino acids. The CDR3 nucleotides read TGTGCCAGCAGCCAAGACCCGGGAACTAATAAAAAACTGTTTTTT. Protein sequence: CASSQDPGTNKKLFF. Full variable domain (remainder filled in from reference TRBV28 and TRBJ1-4): DVKVTQSSRYLVKRTGEKVFLECVQDMDHENMFWYRQDPGLGLRLIYFSYDVKMKEKGDIPEGYSVSREKKERFSLILESASTNQTSMYLCASSQDPGTNKKLFFGSGTQLSVL.

V usage is TRBV6-1 and J usage is TRBJ2-3; TRBD2 matches at 10 bases. The J segment lost 6 bases and the V segment lost 6 bases, leaving 3 bases of the junction unmatched. The germline V gene has CDR1 MNHNS and CDR2 SASEGT. CDR3 length: 13 amino acids. The CDR3 DNA follows: TGTGCCAGCAGGAGCGGGGGGGGGGATACGCAGTATTTT. Translation: CASRSGGGDTQYF.

This clonotype was seen many times. The chain recombines TRBV11-1 with TRBJ2-4; 9 positions agree with TRBD1. From germline, CDR1 is SGHAT and CDR2 FQDESV (reference sequence). The CDR3 is made up of 15 amino acids. The V segment lost 4 bases and the J segment 8 bases; nucleotides outside the gene matches: 9. The CDR3 spells CASSSATGGLDIQYF. In DNA form, the CDR3 reads TGTGCCAGCAGCTCAGCGACAGGGGGATTGGACATTCAGTACTTC.

This clonotype has a count of ten or more. The J gene is TRBJ2-5, the V gene TRBV20-1, with 12 nucleotides matching TRBD2. CDR1 and CDR2 from the germline V gene are DFQATT and SNEGSKA (reference sequence). The V segment lost 6 bases and the J segment 5 bases; nucleotides outside the gene matches: 10. The CDR3 has 15 residues. The CDR3: CSAPVTSGRTETQYF. The CDR3, as DNA: TGCAGTGCCCCCGTGACTAGCGGGAGAACTGAGACCCAGTACTTC.

This clonotype was seen repeatedly, ten times or more. The chain employs TRBV6-1 and TRBJ2-3; the match to TRBD2 covers 11 bases. Germline values: CDR1 MNHNS, CDR2 SASEGT. J was trimmed by 3 bases and V by 6 bases; bases with no gene match: 8. The CDR3 is 16 residues long. This CDR3 is CASRALLAGETDTQYF. The CDR3 DNA reads TGTGCCAGCAGAGCCTTACTAGCGGGGGAAACAGATACGCAGTATTTT.

This clonotype was counted many times. The chain couples TRBV5-5 to TRBJ2-2; D is ambiguous. This CDR3 region has 15 residues. Trimming left V 7 bases short and J 3 bases short, with 16 bases between. Looked up from germline, CDR1 is SGHKS and CDR2 is YYEKEE (reference sequence). The DNA of the CDR3 is TGTGCCAGCTGTACAGTCCTTGGGGACACCGGGGAGCTGTTTTTT. It translates to CASCTVLGDTGELFF.

Remarks on this clonotype: A far bigger clonotype differs at one base, so this is likely a read error. This rearrangement joins TRBV27 to TRBJ2-1; D gene ambiguous. V was pared by 7 bases and J by 5 bases, with 15 bases between. The length of the CDR3 is 14 residues. Germline V gene data show CDR1 as MNHEY and CDR2 as SMNVEV (reference sequence). The CDR3 DNA is TGTGCCAGCACTTACGCCAGGACCGACAATGAGCAGTTCTTC. It is translated as CASTYARTDNEQFF.

The table lists this clonotype with many counts. The J gene is TRBJ2-7, the V gene TRBV7-9; no reliable D call. The germline gives CDR1 SEHNR, CDR2 FQNEAQ (reference sequence). This CDR3 has 13 amino acids. V was cut by 7 bases and J by 7 bases, with 17 bases left in between. CDR3 nucleotide sequence: TGTGCCAGCACACGGTCCGGCCTCGGGGAGCAGTACTTC. Its protein product is CASTRSGLGEQYF. Looking up the rest from reference TRBV7-9 and TRBJ2-7 gives the full variable domain: DTGVSQNPRHKITKRGQNVTFRCDPISEHNRLYWYRQTLGQGPEFLTYFQNEAQLEKSRLLSDRFSAERPKGSFSTLEIQRTEQGDSAMYLCASTRSGLGEQYFGPGTRLTVT.

The chain is built from TRBV27 and TRBJ2-3, with unresolved D. CDR3 length equals 15 residues. V lost 2 bases and J 2 bases, leaving 11 bases between the germline ends. Germline V lookup: CDR1 MNHEY, CDR2 SMNVEV (reference sequence). The DNA of the CDR3 is TGTGCCAGCAGTTTACGGTTTAAGGACACAGATACGCAGTATTTT. It specifies CASSLRFKDTDTQYF.

In this sample, this clonotype turned up many times. The rearrangement links TRBV20-1 to TRBJ2-1; possible D gene TRBD1, 6 bases. This CDR3 contains 14 residues. Germline CDR1 DFQATT, CDR2 SNEGSKA (reference sequence). Trimming took 6 bases from V and 2 from J, leaving 14 bases between them. The CDR3 coding sequence is TGCAGTGCGTATAGGGGGTCGGCCTACAATGAGCAGTTCTTC. As protein: CSAYRGSAYNEQFF.

This clonotype was seen ten or more times. The V call is TRBV2, the J call TRBJ1-2; D is unresolved. This CDR3 comprises 12 residues. V was cut by 3 bases and J by 4 bases, with 6 bases left in between. CDR1 and CDR2 from the germline V gene are SNHLY and FYNNEI. CDR3 coding DNA: TGTGCCAGCAGTGACGGATTCTATGGCTACACCTTC. Protein product: CASSDGFYGYTF.

This clonotype was detected many times. The rearrangement uses TRBV2 and TRBJ2-5; D is undetermined. The CDR3 covers 10 residues. Germline lookup yields CDR1 SNHLY and CDR2 FYNNEI. The V gene lost 0 bases and the J gene lost 14 bases, with 7 bases spanning the gap. The CDR3 DNA reads TGTGCCAGCAGTGAAGCGTTAGAATACTTC. Translating it yields CASSEALEYF.

This clonotype has a count of ten or more. The rearrangement uses TRBV27 and TRBJ1-1, with D perhaps matching TRBD1 (5 bases). The CDR3 is 16 amino acids. CDR1 is MNHEY, CDR2 SMNVEV, per germline (reference sequence). V was cut by 5 bases and J by 3 bases, with 19 bases left in between. CDR3 sequence: CASSPGTGTEDTEAFF. The CDR3 nucleotides read TGTGCCAGCAGTCCCGGGACCGGGACGGAGGACACTGAAGCTTTCTTT.